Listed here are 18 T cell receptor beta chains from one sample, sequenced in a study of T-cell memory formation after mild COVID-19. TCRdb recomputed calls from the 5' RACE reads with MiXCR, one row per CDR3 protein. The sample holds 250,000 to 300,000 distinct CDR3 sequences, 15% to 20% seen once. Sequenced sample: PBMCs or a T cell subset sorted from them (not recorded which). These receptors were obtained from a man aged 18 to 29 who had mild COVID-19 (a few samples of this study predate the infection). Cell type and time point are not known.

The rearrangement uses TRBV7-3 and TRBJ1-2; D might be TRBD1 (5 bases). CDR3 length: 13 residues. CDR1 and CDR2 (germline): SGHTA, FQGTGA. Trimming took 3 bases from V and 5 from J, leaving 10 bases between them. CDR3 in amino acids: CASSFLGGYGYTF. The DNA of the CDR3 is TGTGCCAGCAGCTTCCTCGGGGGGTATGGCTACACCTTC. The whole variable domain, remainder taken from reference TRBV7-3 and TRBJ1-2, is GAGVSQTPSNKVTEKGKYVELRCDPISGHTALYWYRQSLGQGPEFLIYFQGTGAADDSGLPNDRFFAVRPEGSVSTLKIQRTERGDSAVYLCASSFLGGYGYTFGSGTRLTVV.

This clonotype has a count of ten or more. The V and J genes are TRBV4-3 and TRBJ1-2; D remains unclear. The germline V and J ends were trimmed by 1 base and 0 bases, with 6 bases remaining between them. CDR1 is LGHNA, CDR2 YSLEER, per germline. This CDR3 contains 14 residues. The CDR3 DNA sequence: TGCGCCAGCAGCCAAGGAGGGACTAACTATGGCTACACCTTC. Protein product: CASSQGGTNYGYTF.

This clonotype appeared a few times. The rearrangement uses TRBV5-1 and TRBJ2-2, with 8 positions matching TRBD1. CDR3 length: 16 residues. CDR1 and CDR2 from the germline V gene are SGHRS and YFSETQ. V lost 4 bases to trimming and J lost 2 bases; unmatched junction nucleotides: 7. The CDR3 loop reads CASSRAGGVNTGELFF. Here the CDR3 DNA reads TGCGCCAGCAGCCGTGCAGGGGGCGTCAACACCGGGGAGCTGTTTTTT.

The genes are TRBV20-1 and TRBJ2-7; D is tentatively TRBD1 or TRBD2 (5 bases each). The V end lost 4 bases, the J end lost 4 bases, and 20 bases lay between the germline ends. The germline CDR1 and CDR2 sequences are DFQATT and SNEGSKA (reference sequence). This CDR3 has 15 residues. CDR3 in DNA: TGCAGTGCTACTCGGGGCGTGAGCGAGACTTACGAGCAGTACTTC. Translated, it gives CSATRGVSETYEQYF.

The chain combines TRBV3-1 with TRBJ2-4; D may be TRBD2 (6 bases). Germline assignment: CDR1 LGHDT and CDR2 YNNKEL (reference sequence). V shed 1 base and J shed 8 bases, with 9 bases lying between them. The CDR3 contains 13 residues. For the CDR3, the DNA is TGTGCCAGCAGCCAAGGCGGGGCGGACATTCAGTACTTC. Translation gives CASSQGGADIQYF.

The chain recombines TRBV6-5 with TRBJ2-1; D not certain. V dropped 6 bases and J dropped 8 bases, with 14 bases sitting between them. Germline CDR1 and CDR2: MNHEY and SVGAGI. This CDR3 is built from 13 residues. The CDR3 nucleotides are TGTGCCAGCAGCCGGGCTGGTGGCGATGAGCAGTTCTTC. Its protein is CASSRAGGDEQFF.

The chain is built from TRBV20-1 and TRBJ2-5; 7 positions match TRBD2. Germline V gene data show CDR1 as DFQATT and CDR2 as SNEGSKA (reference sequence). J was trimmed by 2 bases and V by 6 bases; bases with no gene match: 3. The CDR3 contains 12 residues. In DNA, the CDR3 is TGCAGTGCCACGGGGGGACAAGAGACCCAGTACTTC. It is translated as CSATGGQETQYF.

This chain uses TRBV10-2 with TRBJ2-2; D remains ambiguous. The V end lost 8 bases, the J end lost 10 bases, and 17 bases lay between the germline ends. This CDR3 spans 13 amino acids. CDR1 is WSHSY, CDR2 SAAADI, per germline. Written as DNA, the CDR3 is TGCGCCAGCCGCGGCCCGGTCGTCCTGGAGCTGTTTTTT. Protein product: CASRGPVVLELFF.

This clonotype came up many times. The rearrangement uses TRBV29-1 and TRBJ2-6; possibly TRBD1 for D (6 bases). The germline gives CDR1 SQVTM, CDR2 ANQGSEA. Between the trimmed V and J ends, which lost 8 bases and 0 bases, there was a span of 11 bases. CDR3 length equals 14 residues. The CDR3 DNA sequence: TGCAGCACGCTGGACAGCTCTGGGGCCAACGTCCTGACTTTC. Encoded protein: CSTLDSSGANVLTF.

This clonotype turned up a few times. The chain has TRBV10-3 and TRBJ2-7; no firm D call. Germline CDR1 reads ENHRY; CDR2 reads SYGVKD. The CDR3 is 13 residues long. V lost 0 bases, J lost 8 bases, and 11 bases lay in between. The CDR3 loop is CAISESGYIKQYV. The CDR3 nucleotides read TGTGCCATCAGTGAGTCGGGCTACATAAAGCAGTACGTC.

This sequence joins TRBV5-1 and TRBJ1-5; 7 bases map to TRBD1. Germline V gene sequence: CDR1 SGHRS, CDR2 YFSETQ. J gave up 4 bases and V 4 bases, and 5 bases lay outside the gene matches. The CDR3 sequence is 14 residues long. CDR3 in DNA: TGCGCCAGCAGCATCGAGGGGGCGAATCAGCCCCAGCATTTT. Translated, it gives CASSIEGANQPQHF.

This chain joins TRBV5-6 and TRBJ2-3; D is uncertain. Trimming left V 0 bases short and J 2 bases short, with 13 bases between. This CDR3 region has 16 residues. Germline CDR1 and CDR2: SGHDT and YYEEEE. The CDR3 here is CASSLVRVGFTDTQYF. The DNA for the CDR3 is TGTGCCAGCAGCTTGGTTAGGGTGGGATTCACAGATACGCAGTATTTT.

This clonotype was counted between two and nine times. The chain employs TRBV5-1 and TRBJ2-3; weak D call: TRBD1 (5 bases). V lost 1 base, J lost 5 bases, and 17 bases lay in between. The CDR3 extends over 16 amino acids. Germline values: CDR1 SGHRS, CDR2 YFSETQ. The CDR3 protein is CASSLLESGQGDTQYF. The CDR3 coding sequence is TGCGCCAGCAGCTTGCTGGAATCTGGGCAGGGAGATACGCAGTATTTT.

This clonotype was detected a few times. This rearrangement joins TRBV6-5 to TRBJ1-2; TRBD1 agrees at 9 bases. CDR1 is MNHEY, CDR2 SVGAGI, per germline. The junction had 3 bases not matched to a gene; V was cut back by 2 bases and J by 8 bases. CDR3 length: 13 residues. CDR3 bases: TGTGCCAGCAGTTACGGGACAGGGAAGGGCTACACCTTC. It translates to CASSYGTGKGYTF.

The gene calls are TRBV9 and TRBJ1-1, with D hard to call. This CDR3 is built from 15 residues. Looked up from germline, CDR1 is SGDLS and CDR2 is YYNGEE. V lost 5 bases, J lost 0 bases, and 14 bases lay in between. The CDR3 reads CASSARITMNTEAFF. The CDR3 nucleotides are TGTGCCAGCAGTGCCAGGATCACTATGAACACTGAAGCTTTCTTT.

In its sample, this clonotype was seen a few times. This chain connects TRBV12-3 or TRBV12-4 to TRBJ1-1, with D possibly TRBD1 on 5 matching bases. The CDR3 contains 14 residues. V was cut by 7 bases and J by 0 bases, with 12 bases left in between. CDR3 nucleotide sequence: TGTGCCAGCAACCTCGGAGGGGTGAACACTGAAGCTTTCTTT. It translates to CASNLGGVNTEAFF.

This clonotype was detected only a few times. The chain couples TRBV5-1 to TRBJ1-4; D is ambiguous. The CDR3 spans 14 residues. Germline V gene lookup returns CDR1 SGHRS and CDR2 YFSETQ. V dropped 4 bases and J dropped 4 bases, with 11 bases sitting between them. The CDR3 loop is CASSLGEINEKLFF. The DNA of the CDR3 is TGCGCCAGCAGCCTAGGAGAAATTAATGAAAAACTGTTTTTT.

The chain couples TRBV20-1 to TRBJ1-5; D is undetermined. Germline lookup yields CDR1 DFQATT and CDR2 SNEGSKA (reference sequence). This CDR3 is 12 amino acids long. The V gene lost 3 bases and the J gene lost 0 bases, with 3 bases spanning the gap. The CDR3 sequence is CSASLSNQPQHF. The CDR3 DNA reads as TGCAGTGCTAGCCTTAGCAATCAGCCCCAGCATTTT.